A single sample gave rise to the 26 T cell receptor beta chains below, sequenced in a study of PD-1 blockade in mismatch repair-deficient tumors. Only in-frame clones appear in the TCRdb table, and some are missing; sequencing was by immunoSEQ multiplex PCR. Among about 84,000 clones, approximately 84% were seen once, and the ten largest hold about 2.6%. Sample: peripheral blood, taken 12 weeks after starting pembrolizumab. These receptors originate from an adult with mismatch repair-deficient cancer.

The genes are TRBV6-5 and TRBJ1-2; 11 bases fit TRBD1. V trimming: 10 bases; J trimming: 5 bases; junction bases outside the gene matches: 6. The length of the CDR3 is 13 residues. Germline CDR1 is MNHEY and CDR2 is SVGAGI. CDR3 protein: CATRDRGRYGYTF. Here the CDR3 DNA reads TGTGCCACCCGGGACAGGGGGAGGTATGGCTACACCTTC.

The V call is TRBV10-3, the J call TRBJ2-3; D remains ambiguous. The V gene's germline CDR1 is ENHRY and CDR2 SYGVKD. This CDR3 is 14 amino acids long. V was clipped by 3 bases and J by 0 bases, with 7 bases between them. CDR3 in DNA: TGTGCCATCAGTGACGGTACTAGCACAGATACGCAGTATTTT. Translation gives CAISDGTSTDTQYF.

The chain recombines TRBV10-3 with TRBJ1-3; D not certain. The germline CDR1 and CDR2 sequences are ENHRY and SYGVKD. The CDR3 is 16 residues long. Trimming pared 3 bases from V and 1 base from J, leaving 13 bases between. The CDR3 nucleotides are TGTGCCATCAGTGAACCCCCGGGATCATCTGGAAACACCATATATTTT. Translated: CAISEPPGSSGNTIYF.

This clone was observed a few times. The rearrangement links TRBV4-1 to TRBJ2-1; no clear D gene. The germline gives CDR1 MGHRA, CDR2 YSYEKL. The CDR3 is made up of 18 amino acids. The V end was cut by 0 bases, the J end by 2 bases, with 17 bases between. The CDR3 nucleotides read TGCGCCAGCAGCCAAGACCCACCCCAGGCGGAAGCCTACAATGAGCAGTTCTTC. Its translation: CASSQDPPQAEAYNEQFF.

This sequence joins TRBV25-1 and TRBJ2-3, with 7 bases identical to TRBD2. The CDR3 totals 15 residues. J gave up 6 bases and V 8 bases, and 14 bases lay outside the gene matches. Germline lookup yields CDR1 MGHDK and CDR2 SYGVNS. CDR3 coding DNA: TGTGCCAGCTGGGGTTCGGCGGGAGCGAGTGATACGCAGTATTTT. Protein: CASWGSAGASDTQYF.

This chain connects TRBV6-5 to TRBJ1-4, with a weak D call TRBD1 (5 bases). V gave up 10 bases and J gave up 12 bases, with 15 bases separating them. The CDR3 is 11 residues long. Germline CDR1 MNHEY, CDR2 SVGAGI. The CDR3 region is CATRGGEELFF. CDR3 bases: TGTGCCACCCGGGGGGGAGAGGAACTGTTTTTT.

The chain couples TRBV27 to TRBJ2-4, with 11 bases aligning to TRBD2. The CDR3 loop spans 17 amino acids. Trimming removed 3 bases from V and 2 bases from J; junction bases left unmatched: 6. Germline V CDR1 and CDR2: MNHEY, SMNVEV (reference sequence). The CDR3 coding sequence is TGTGCCAGCAGTTTTAGCGGGAGGGGGATGTCCAAAAACATTCAGTACTTC. It is translated as CASSFSGRGMSKNIQYF.

This chain links TRBV5-4 with TRBJ2-2; 9 nucleotides match TRBD2. The CDR3 loop spans 16 amino acids. The V gene end was trimmed by 4 bases and the J gene end by 4 bases; junction bases not matched to a gene: 8. The germline gives CDR1 SGHNT, CDR2 YYREEE (reference sequence). CDR3 nucleotides: TGTGCCAGCAGCCAGGTTGCTAGCGGGATCACCGGGGAGCTGTTTTTT. Its translation: CASSQVASGITGELFF.

The chain couples TRBV7-3 to TRBJ1-2, with D unresolved. The ends were cut back, 3 bases at V and 0 bases at J, with 11 bases in the middle. Germline assignment: CDR1 SGHTA and CDR2 FQGTGA. The CDR3 is 15 residues long. For the CDR3, the DNA is TGTGCCAGCAGCTTCCGGACGGAAGCTAACTATGGCTACACCTTC. Translated, it gives CASSFRTEANYGYTF.

CDR3 in amino acids: CASGSSGSRDTGELFF. CDR3 nucleotide sequence: TGTGCCAGCGGTTCTAGCGGGAGTAGGGACACCGGGGAGCTGTTTTTT. The V call is TRBV6-5, the J call TRBJ2-2, with 10 bases matching TRBD2. Per the germline V gene, CDR1 is MNHEY and CDR2 is SVGAGI. V dropped 8 bases and J dropped 3; count of bases not matched to a gene: 9. There are 16 residues in the CDR3.

The rearrangement links TRBV5-4 to TRBJ2-1, with a possible D match to TRBD1 (5 bases). The V end was cut by 4 bases, the J end by 8 bases, with 13 bases between. The CDR3 has 13 amino acids. From germline, CDR1 is SGHNT and CDR2 YYREEE (reference sequence). The CDR3 DNA sequence: TGTGCCAGCAGCCCGGACATGTTGGATGAGCAGTTCTTC. Translated, it gives CASSPDMLDEQFF. The full variable domain, in which reference TRBV5-4 and TRBJ2-1 provide the parts outside the CDR3, is ETGVTQSPTHLIKTRGQQVTLRCSSQSGHNTVSWYQQALGQGPQFIFQYYREEENGRGNFPPRFSGLQFPNYSSELNVNALELDDSALYLCASSPDMLDEQFFGPGTRLTVL.

This clone was seen a handful of times. The rearrangement uses TRBV18 and TRBJ1-5; no firm D call. V lost 3 bases, J lost 2 bases, and 11 bases lay in between. CDR3 length: 15 residues. From germline, CDR1 is KGHSH and CDR2 LQKENI. This CDR3 reads CASSPVDGRNQPQHF. The CDR3 region has the DNA TGTGCCAGCTCACCTGTGGACGGCCGCAATCAGCCCCAGCATTTT.

V is TRBV9 and J is TRBJ2-7, with 8 bases lining up with TRBD1. The CDR3 length is 16 residues. Trimming at V came to 0 bases and at J to 1 base, leaving 6 bases not matched to a gene. The germline CDR1 and CDR2 sequences are SGDLS and YYNGEE. CDR3 sequence: CASSVASGGASYEQYF. The CDR3 DNA reads as TGTGCCAGCAGCGTAGCATCAGGGGGCGCTTCCTACGAGCAGTACTTC.

The chain has TRBV6-6 and TRBJ1-2; no reliable D call. V lost 8 bases to trimming and J lost 1 base, with 11 bases between them. From germline, CDR1 is MNHNY and CDR2 SVGAGI (reference sequence). There are 13 residues in the CDR3. CDR3 residues: CASRGSLNYGYTF. CDR3 nucleotide sequence: TGTGCCAGCCGAGGCAGCCTTAACTATGGCTACACCTTC.

The chain combines TRBV10-3 with TRBJ1-5; the D is unclear. Trimming took 7 bases from V and 4 from J, leaving 11 bases between them. The V gene's germline CDR1 is ENHRY and CDR2 SYGVKD. This CDR3 comprises 13 residues. In DNA, the CDR3 is TGTGCCATCAATACTGACCGGAATCAGCCCCAGCATTTT. This sequence encodes CAINTDRNQPQHF.

The J gene is TRBJ1-2, the V gene TRBV15, with a weak D call TRBD1 (6 bases). Trimming pared 0 bases from V and 7 bases from J, leaving 18 bases between. The CDR3 has 16 residues. The germline CDR1 and CDR2 sequences are LNHNV and YYDKDF (reference sequence). The CDR3 nucleotides are TGTGCCACCAGCAGAGACCCTCAGGGGTCTGGGGGTGGCTACACCTTC. Its translation: CATSRDPQGSGGGYTF.

This clone has just a few counts. The chain recombines TRBV15 with TRBJ1-3; TRBD1 agrees at 7 bases. After removal of 4 bases from V and 4 bases from J, the junction contained 7 bases not matched to a gene. Germline V lookup: CDR1 LNHNV, CDR2 YYDKDF (reference sequence). There are 15 residues in the CDR3. DNA of the CDR3: TGTGCCACCAGCAACAACAACAGGGGCGGAAACACCATATATTTT. Amino acid sequence: CATSNNNRGGNTIYF.

The chain's CDR3 is CASSKYGKDCFF. The CDR3 coding sequence is TGTGCCAGCAGCAAATACGGGAAGGACTGTTTTTTT. The gene calls are TRBV21-1 and TRBJ1-4. TRBV21-1 is a known pseudogene. The CDR3 spans 12 residues.

In DNA, the CDR3 is TGTGCCAGCAGCCAAGGGGGAGGAGAGACCCAGTACTTC. Its translation is CASSQGGGETQYF. The V call is TRBV4-2, the J call TRBJ2-5; TRBD2 might be the D (6 bases). Trimming stripped 1 base from V and 4 bases from J, with 7 bases between. The CDR3 length is 13 residues. Germline lookup yields CDR1 LGHNA and CDR2 YNFKEQ.

Details on this clone: Other DNA sequences in the sample encode the same CDR3. The chain uses TRBV2 and TRBJ2-1; D gene ambiguous. The V gene lost 6 bases and the J gene lost 4 bases, with 4 bases spanning the gap. This CDR3 has 11 amino acids. CDR1 is SNHLY, CDR2 FYNNEI, per germline. DNA of the CDR3: TGTGCCAGCAGCCCGTACAATGAGCAGTTCTTC. Encoded protein: CASSPYNEQFF.

The rearrangement joins TRBV5-8 to TRBJ1-1; D not resolved. V lost 0 bases to trimming and J lost 0 bases, with 9 bases between them. This CDR3 has 15 residues. Germline V gene sequence: CDR1 SGHTS, CDR2 YDEGEE. CDR3 amino acids: CASSLVERMNTEAFF. The DNA for the CDR3 is TGTGCCAGCAGCTTGGTGGAGAGAATGAACACTGAAGCTTTCTTT. Based on the CDR3 plus reference TRBV5-8 and TRBJ1-1, the full variable domain is EAGVTQSPTHLIKTRGQQATLRCSPISGHTSVYWYQQALGLGLQFLLWYDEGEERNRGNFPPRFSGRQFPNYSSELNVNALELEDSALYLCASSLVERMNTEAFFGQGTRLTVV.

This clone was seen more than once but under ten times. The V and J genes are TRBV7-9 and TRBJ1-1, with 8 bases aligning to TRBD1. Trimming at V came to 4 bases and at J to 4 bases, leaving 5 bases not matched to a gene. The CDR3 has 14 amino acids. Germline V gene data show CDR1 as SEHNR and CDR2 as FQNEAQ (reference sequence). The CDR3 bases are TGTGCCAGCAGCTACCAACAGGGGGGCACTGAAGCTTTCTTT. This codes for CASSYQQGGTEAFF.

The chain has TRBV9 and TRBJ2-3; 8 nucleotides agree with TRBD2. Trimming removed 4 bases from V and 3 bases from J; junction bases left unmatched: 13. This CDR3 is 17 amino acids long. Germline CDR1 SGDLS, CDR2 YYNGEE. CDR3 protein: CASSPTGGASGTDTQYF. CDR3 bases: TGTGCCAGCAGCCCCACGGGGGGGGCTAGCGGTACAGATACGCAGTATTTT.

There are a few counts of this clone. This chain links TRBV18 with TRBJ1-5; D gene uncertain. This CDR3 comprises 14 residues. With 1 base removed from V and 2 bases from J, the gap between germline ends came to 6 bases. Germline V gene sequence: CDR1 KGHSH, CDR2 LQKENI. CDR3: CASSPRPGNQPQHF. The CDR3 region has the DNA TGTGCCAGCTCACCACGCCCGGGCAATCAGCCCCAGCATTTT.

V is TRBV9 and J is TRBJ2-1; 7 positions agree with TRBD2. Trimming at V came to 6 bases and at J to 2 bases, leaving 11 bases not matched to a gene. There are 16 residues in the CDR3. Germline loops: CDR1 SGDLS, CDR2 YYNGEE. The CDR3 DNA follows: TGTGCCAGCACCCTGGGGGGGAGTATCACCTACAATGAGCAGTTCTTC. Its protein is CASTLGGSITYNEQFF.

The chain combines TRBV6-4 with TRBJ1-1; no reliable D call. The CDR3 loop spans 11 amino acids. CDR1 is MRHNA, CDR2 SNTAGT, per germline. Trimming stripped 0 bases from V and 9 bases from J, with 5 bases between. CDR3 residues: CASSDSRKAFF. The CDR3 DNA sequence: TGTGCCAGCAGTGACTCCAGGAAAGCTTTCTTT.